Listed below are T cell receptor beta chains from one sample, sequenced in a study of blood T cells in healthy people across ages. TCRdb reprocessed the 5' RACE reads via MiXCR and lists one record per CDR3 protein. The sample comprises approximately 900,000 distinct CDR3 sequences, almost 30% of which are singletons, and around 9.6% rests with the top ten. This sample also belongs to another study, concerning T cells of mothers and their children.

Sequencing was performed on blood. These receptors all come from a woman in her 40s in good health. Both conserved end residues are part of each CDR3. The D gene is left open where the match is weak. Part of the rows lack a size; the others show once, few, many or a class for expanded clones.

v_call,d_call,clone_size,j_call,cdr3_aa,cdr3_nt
TRBV7-9,TRBD2,.,TRBJ2-7,CASSLGPIAGARPPYEQYF,TGTGCCAGCAGCTTAGGGCCCATAGCGGGGGCGAGACCACCCTACGAGCAGTACTTC
TRBV7-3,TRBD1,.,TRBJ1-1,CASSATGGNTEAFF,TGTGCCAGCAGCGCGACAGGGGGGAACACTGAAGCTTTCTTT
TRBV28,TRBD2,many,TRBJ2-1,CASTREGEQFF,TGTGCCAGCACGAGGGAGGGTGAGCAGTTCTTC
TRBV5-1,.,few,TRBJ2-5,CASSYTGGGRGETQYF,TGCGCCAGCAGCTATACTGGGGGGGGCCGAGGAGAGACCCAGTACTTC
TRBV5-6,.,many,TRBJ1-4,CASSPTRGGGTNEKLFF,TGTGCCAGCAGCCCCACGAGGGGCGGTGGAACTAATGAAAAACTGTTTTTT
TRBV7-9,TRBD2,many,TRBJ2-5,CASSLQGGWQETQYF,TGTGCCAGCAGCTTACAGGGAGGGTGGCAAGAGACCCAGTACTTC
TRBV29-1,.,many,TRBJ1-2,CSVPRGDGYTF,TGCAGCGTCCCCAGGGGAGATGGCTACACCTTC
TRBV20-1,.,.,TRBJ1-1,CSARAGGEVAEAFF,TGCAGTGCTAGAGCGGGGGGAGAAGTTGCTGAAGCTTTCTTT
TRBV28,TRBD1,many,TRBJ2-7,CATRQGGDEQYF,TGTGCCACCCGACAGGGTGGCGACGAGCAGTACTTC
TRBV7-8,TRBD2,.,TRBJ2-5,CASSLSMTSGQETQYF,TGTGCCAGCAGCTTAAGTATGACTAGCGGGCAAGAGACCCAGTACTTC
TRBV6-4,.,few,TRBJ1-2,CASSDRYRVTVDQYYGYTF,TGTGCCAGCAGTGACCGATATAGGGTTACGGTGGATCAGTACTATGGCTACACCTTC
TRBV5-1,.,.,TRBJ2-1,CASSFLLFTGPSSNEQFF,TGCGCCAGCAGCTTTCTACTTTTTACAGGGCCTAGTTCAAATGAGCAGTTCTTC
TRBV13,.,few,TRBJ2-7,CASSLGLQTYEQYF,TGTGCCAGCAGCTTAGGGCTCCAAACCTACGAGCAGTACTTC
TRBV29-1,TRBD2,.,TRBJ2-1,CSGGRGGETQFF,TGCAGCGGTGGTCGGGGGGGAGAGACCCAGTTCTTC
TRBV27,TRBD1,.,TRBJ2-7,CASTRLQGSYYEQYF,TGTGCCAGCACCCGACTACAGGGGTCATACTACGAGCAGTACTTC
TRBV29-1,.,.,TRBJ2-1,CSVQGGDSYNEQFF,TGCAGCGTTCAGGGGGGTGACTCCTACAATGAGCAGTTCTTC
TRBV29-1,.,.,TRBJ2-1,CSVEDLDWTLAKNIQFF,TGCAGCGTTGAAGATCTTGATTGGACACTAGCCAAAAACATTCAGTTCTTC
TRBV12-3/TRBV12-4,TRBD1,few,TRBJ1-6,CASSRQGVSNSPLHF,TGTGCCAGCAGTCGACAGGGAGTTAGTAATTCACCCCTCCACTTT
TRBV12-3/TRBV12-4,.,many,TRBJ2-5,CASSTRPWGGETQYF,TGTGCCAGCAGTACGAGACCCTGGGGGGGCGAGACCCAGTACTTC
TRBV30,.,.,TRBJ1-5,CARSAGNSNQPQHF,TGTGCCCGGAGTGCAGGCAATAGCAATCAGCCCCAGCATTTT
TRBV5-1,.,.,TRBJ2-3,CASCLAPGATEDTQYF,TGCGCCAGCTGCTTGGCTCCGGGGGCGACCGAAGATACGCAGTATTTT
TRBV11-1,.,many,TRBJ2-7,CASSPGVRGYEQYF,TGTGCCAGCAGCCCGGGGGTACGAGGCTACGAGCAGTACTTC
TRBV7-2,TRBD2,.,TRBJ2-3,CASSFAPLAGGQDTQYF,TGTGCCAGCAGCTTTGCACCACTAGCGGGGGGGCAAGATACGCAGTATTTT
TRBV7-6,.,many,TRBJ2-7,CASSFRGTPYEQYF,TGTGCCAGCAGCTTCCGAGGGACTCCCTACGAGCAGTACTTC
TRBV18,.,.,TRBJ1-1,CASSPLAENTEAFF,TGTGCCAGCTCTCCCCTGGCTGAGAACACTGAAGCTTTCTTT
TRBV27,.,.,TRBJ2-7,CASSFSGTYEQYF,TGTGCCAGCAGTTTTTCGGGAACCTACGAGCAGTACTTC
TRBV20-1,TRBD2,.,TRBJ2-7,CSARDERGDYNEQYF,TGCAGTGCTAGAGATGAGCGGGGGGATTACAATGAGCAGTACTTC
TRBV6-5,.,.,TRBJ2-1,CASSWSKSYNEQFF,TGTGCCAGCAGTTGGTCAAAAAGCTACAATGAGCAGTTCTTC
TRBV20-1,.,.,TRBJ1-4,CSARYRANEKLFF,TGCAGTGCTAGGTACAGGGCTAATGAAAAACTGTTTTTT
TRBV20-1,TRBD1,.,TRBJ2-2,CSASRGQGLTGELFF,TGCAGTGCTTCCCGCGGACAGGGCCTCACCGGGGAGCTGTTTTTT
TRBV12-3/TRBV12-4,TRBD2,many,TRBJ2-7,CASSTSGGPYEQYF,TGTGCCAGCAGTACGAGCGGGGGACCCTACGAGCAGTACTTC
TRBV18,TRBD1,.,TRBJ1-1,CASSRTGVKVNTEAFF,TGTGCCAGCTCGCGGACAGGGGTTAAGGTGAACACTGAAGCTTTCTTT
TRBV18,.,once,TRBJ1-1,CASSPRTGPNTEAFF,TGTGCCAGCTCACCACGTACAGGCCCGAACACTGAAGCTTTCTTT
TRBV28,TRBD2,.,TRBJ2-1,CANISGGAAYNEQFF,TGTGCCAACATAAGCGGGGGGGCCGCTTACAATGAGCAGTTCTTC
TRBV9,.,few,TRBJ1-1,CASSPSWESEAFF,TGTGCCAGCAGCCCTAGCTGGGAGTCTGAAGCTTTCTTT
TRBV7-9,TRBD2,.,TRBJ2-3,CASSLTRLAVNTDTQYF,TGTGCCAGCAGCTTAACCAGGCTAGCGGTAAACACAGATACGCAGTATTTT
TRBV13,TRBD1,few,TRBJ1-6,CASAGTGSSYNSPLHF,TGTGCCAGCGCCGGGACAGGTAGCTCCTATAATTCACCCCTCCACTTT
TRBV11-2,.,few,TRBJ2-3,CASSLGFGSTDTQYF,TGTGCCAGCAGCCTAGGCTTTGGATCCACAGATACGCAGTATTTT
TRBV28,.,many,TRBJ2-7,CASSFTGEQYF,TGTGCCAGCAGTTTTACAGGCGAGCAGTACTTC
TRBV6-6,.,few,TRBJ1-1,CASSYPGRVDTEAFF,TGTGCCAGCAGTTACCCCGGGAGGGTCGACACTGAAGCTTTCTTT